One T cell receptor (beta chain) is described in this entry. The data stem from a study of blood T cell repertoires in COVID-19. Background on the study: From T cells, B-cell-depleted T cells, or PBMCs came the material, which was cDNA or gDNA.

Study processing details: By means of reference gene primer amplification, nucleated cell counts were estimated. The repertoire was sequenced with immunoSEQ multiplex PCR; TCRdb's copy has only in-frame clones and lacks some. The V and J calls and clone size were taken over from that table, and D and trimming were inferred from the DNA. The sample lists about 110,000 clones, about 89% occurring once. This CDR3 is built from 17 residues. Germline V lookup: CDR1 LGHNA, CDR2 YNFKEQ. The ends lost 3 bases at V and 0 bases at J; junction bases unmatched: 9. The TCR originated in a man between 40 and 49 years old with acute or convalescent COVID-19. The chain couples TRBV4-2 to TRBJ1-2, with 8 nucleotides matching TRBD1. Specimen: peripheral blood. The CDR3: CASSQIGGQVSNYGYTF. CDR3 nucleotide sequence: TGTGCCAGCAGCCAGATAGGGGGACAGGTGTCTAACTATGGCTACACCTTC.